Below, 31 T cell receptor beta chains from the same sample are listed, as sequenced in a study of control samples from healthy donors and cancer patients. Profiled with immunoSEQ multiplex PCR; TCRdb holds only in-frame clones, not every one. The sample carries 90,000 or so clones, roughly nine tenths recorded once. Sequencing used PBMCs. Source of these receptors: a woman aged 45-65 years with colorectal cancer.

J is TRBJ1-4 and V is TRBV24-1; 9 nucleotides agree with TRBD1. The CDR3 contains 15 residues. CDR1 is KGHDR, CDR2 SFDVKD, per germline. The V segment lost 2 bases and the J segment 7 bases; nucleotides outside the gene matches: 4. The CDR3 here is CATSDSRTGAEKLFF. The CDR3 bases are TGTGCCACCAGTGATTCCCGGACAGGGGCTGAAAAACTGTTTTTT.

The chain combines TRBV7-3 with TRBJ2-1; D not certain. The ends were cut back, 6 bases at V and 8 bases at J, with 23 bases in the middle. CDR1 SGHTA and CDR2 FQGTGA come from the germline V gene. This CDR3 region has 16 residues. The CDR3 sequence: CASRNGHSSGADEQFF. DNA of the CDR3: TGTGCCAGCAGGAATGGGCATTCGTCTGGCGCCGATGAGCAGTTCTTC.

The chain links TRBV5-1 to TRBJ2-1; D possibly corresponds to TRBD2 (6 bases). This CDR3 has 14 amino acids. V lost 0 bases and J lost 9, with 13 bases in between. In germline, CDR1 is SGHRS, CDR2 YFSETQ. CDR3 loop: CASSLGDWAREQFF. As DNA, the CDR3 is TGCGCCAGCAGCTTGGGGGACTGGGCGCGTGAGCAGTTCTTC.

The genes are TRBV5-1 and TRBJ2-5; the match to TRBD1 covers 8 bases. The CDR3 spans 16 residues. V shed 0 bases and J 2 bases; nucleotides not matched to a gene: 6. CDR1 SGHRS and CDR2 YFSETQ come from the germline V gene. DNA for the CDR3: TGCGCCAGCAGCTTGGGTGGGACAGGACTTCAAGAGACCCAGTACTTC. Amino acids: CASSLGGTGLQETQYF.

V is TRBV2 and J is TRBJ1-5, with D maybe TRBD1 (6 bases). CDR1 and CDR2 (germline): SNHLY, FYNNEI. This CDR3 spans 16 amino acids. Trimming left V 4 bases short and J 4 bases short, with 17 bases between. The DNA for the CDR3 is TGTGCCAGCAGTGTGGGGAGGGGGTATGGTAATCAGCCCCAGCATTTT. It translates to CASSVGRGYGNQPQHF.

Judged by abundance, this clone is medium-sized (0.01 to 0.1%). The CDR3 spells CASSEQPGGGGQPQHF. The CDR3 DNA reads TGTGCCAGCAGTGAACAGCCAGGGGGGGGAGGTCAGCCCCAGCATTTT. The chain joins TRBV6-1 to TRBJ1-5; 7 nucleotides agree with TRBD1. After removal of 2 bases from V and 6 bases from J, the junction contained 10 bases not matched to a gene. CDR3 length: 16 amino acids. Germline CDR1 reads MNHNS; CDR2 reads SASEGT.

CDR3 protein: CATSTMPGQGVGGYTF. CDR3 DNA: TGTGCCACCAGCACAATGCCGGGACAGGGGGTTGGTGGCTACACCTTC. The chain is built from TRBV15 and TRBJ1-2; 11 nucleotides agree with TRBD1. The CDR3 spans 16 residues. Germline assignment: CDR1 LNHNV and CDR2 YYDKDF (reference sequence). With 4 bases clipped from V and 7 bases from J, the junction kept 11 bases outside the gene matches.

The V call is TRBV12-5, the J call TRBJ2-5; D is possibly TRBD1 or TRBD2 (7 bases each). CDR1 is LGHNT, CDR2 FRNRAP, per germline. The CDR3 loop spans 18 amino acids. Trimming shortened V by 2 bases and J by 2 bases, and 21 bases separated the two germline ends. The DNA for the CDR3 is TGTGCTAGTGGTTTGCGGGCCGGGGCAGGGGGAGGGCAAGAGACCCAGTACTTC. This translates into CASGLRAGAGGGQETQYF.

The J gene is TRBJ2-3, the V gene TRBV5-1; 7 positions agree with TRBD1. Germline values: CDR1 SGHRS, CDR2 YFSETQ. Trimming cost V 4 bases and J 0 bases; bases outside gene matches: 8. The CDR3 sequence is 16 residues long. The CDR3 DNA reads as TGCGCCAGCAGCGGCCCTACAGGGGTTAGCACAGATACGCAGTATTTT. Translated: CASSGPTGVSTDTQYF.

In this sample, this clone turned up once. The rearrangement uses TRBV6-5 and TRBJ1-1; D gene uncertain. Germline V gene data show CDR1 as MNHEY and CDR2 as SVGAGI. The CDR3 sequence is 15 residues long. V was clipped by 7 bases and J by 0 bases, with 15 bases between them. The CDR3 reads CASTWGQWVNTEAFF. CDR3 bases: TGTGCCAGCACATGGGGTCAGTGGGTGAACACTGAAGCTTTCTTT.

This chain joins TRBV4-3 and TRBJ1-5, with D unresolved. The CDR3 has 17 amino acids. Germline V gene data show CDR1 as LGHNA and CDR2 as YSLEER. Trimming removed 0 bases from V and 1 base from J, with 13 bases in between. This chain's CDR3 is CASSQEREGGSNQPQHF. For the CDR3, the DNA is TGCGCCAGCAGCCAAGAGAGGGAAGGTGGCAGCAATCAGCCCCAGCATTTT.

The V call is TRBV18, the J call TRBJ1-2; 11 nucleotides line up with TRBD1. Germline lookup yields CDR1 KGHSH and CDR2 LQKENI. The CDR3 runs 16 residues. The V segment lost 4 bases and the J segment 3 bases; nucleotides outside the gene matches: 7. CDR3 protein: CASSQGRGQGDYGYTF. As DNA, the CDR3 is TGTGCCAGCTCACAAGGACGGGGACAGGGGGACTATGGCTACACCTTC.

This clone turned up a few times. Other DNA variants within this sample encode the same CDR3. The chain couples TRBV7-2 to TRBJ1-5; possibly TRBD1 for D (6 bases). The CDR3 runs to 15 residues. Germline loops: CDR1 SGHTA, CDR2 FQGNSA. V was clipped by 2 bases and J by 0 bases, with 8 bases between them. This CDR3 is CASSLYRDSNQPQHF. The DNA for the CDR3 is TGTGCCAGCAGCTTATACAGGGATAGCAATCAGCCCCAGCATTTT.

This chain uses TRBV12-5 with TRBJ1-1, with 7 bases that match TRBD1. Germline V lookup: CDR1 LGHNT, CDR2 FRNRAP. The CDR3 length is 16 residues. Losses at the gene ends were 6 bases for V and 0 bases for J; bases not matched to a gene: 10. CDR3 in amino acids: CASGTRDSHLNTEAFF. For the CDR3, the DNA is TGTGCTAGTGGGACTCGGGACAGCCACTTGAACACTGAAGCTTTCTTT.

V gene TRBV4-3 combines with J gene TRBJ2-6, with TRBD1 matching 7 bases. The CDR3 length is 19 residues. CDR1 and CDR2 from the germline V gene are LGHNA and YSLEER. V was pared by 0 bases and J by 0 bases, with 8 bases of the junction left unmatched. The CDR3 spells CASSQDTGQRYSGANVLTF. The DNA for the CDR3 is TGCGCCAGCAGCCAAGATACGGGACAGAGATACTCTGGGGCCAACGTCCTGACTTTC.

The V gene is TRBV19, the J gene TRBJ1-6; D remains unclear. The germline CDR1 and CDR2 sequences are LNHDA and SQIVND (reference sequence). The germline V and J ends were trimmed by 3 bases and 8 bases, with 11 bases remaining between them. CDR3 length: 14 amino acids. The CDR3 reads CASSMRSRDSPLHF. CDR3 DNA sequence: TGTGCCAGTAGTATGAGGTCGCGTGATTCACCCCTCCACTTT.

The chain couples TRBV6-5 to TRBJ1-2; TRBD1 might be the D (5 bases). The germline gives CDR1 MNHEY, CDR2 SVGAGI. Between the trimmed V and J ends, which lost 0 bases and 7 bases, there was a span of 9 bases. CDR3 length: 13 residues. This CDR3 reads CASSYSGGFGYTF. The CDR3 DNA reads as TGTGCCAGCAGTTACTCGGGGGGGTTTGGCTACACCTTC.

This clone was seen a few times. This chain links TRBV30 with TRBJ1-4; D uncertain. Between the trimmed V and J ends, which lost 4 bases and 5 bases, there was a span of 11 bases. The length of the CDR3 is 13 residues. Germline CDR1 reads GTSNPN; CDR2 reads SVGIG (reference sequence). CDR3 sequence reads: CAWNGRENEKLFF. The CDR3 region has the DNA TGTGCCTGGAACGGACGGGAAAATGAAAAACTGTTTTTT.

This chain joins TRBV24-1 and TRBJ2-3, with D possibly matching TRBD1 (6 bases). Germline loops: CDR1 KGHDR, CDR2 SFDVKD. The CDR3 loop spans 16 amino acids. The ends were cut back, 1 base at V and 6 bases at J, with 16 bases in the middle. CDR3 protein: CATSDFFGGALDTQYF. The CDR3 nucleotides are TGTGCCACCAGTGATTTTTTTGGGGGCGCCCTGGATACGCAGTATTTT.

The chain joins TRBV7-2 to TRBJ2-1, with D maybe TRBD1 (6 bases). This CDR3 is 15 amino acids long. The germline V gene encodes CDR1 SGHTA and CDR2 FQGNSA. V lost 2 bases and J 0 bases, leaving 8 bases between the germline ends. For the CDR3, the DNA is TGTGCCAGCAGCTTATGGGACAACTCCTACAATGAGCAGTTCTTC. Its translation is CASSLWDNSYNEQFF.

This chain uses TRBV10-3 with TRBJ2-1; 8 nucleotides line up with TRBD1. Germline V gene lookup returns CDR1 ENHRY and CDR2 SYGVKD. The CDR3 runs 15 residues. With 3 bases clipped from V and 7 bases from J, the junction kept 8 bases outside the gene matches. DNA of the CDR3: TGTGCCATCAGTGATCGGCAGGGGGCGAGGAATGAGCAGTTCTTC. This encodes CAISDRQGARNEQFF.

This clone has a single count. J is TRBJ1-3 and V is TRBV14; D possibly corresponds to TRBD1 (5 bases). CDR1 is SGHDN and CDR2 is FVKESK in the germline V gene. The CDR3 runs to 15 residues. V was clipped by 1 base and J by 2 bases, with 9 bases between them. DNA for the CDR3: TGTGCCAGCAGCCAAGCAGGGAACCCTGGAAACACCATATATTTT. Translation gives CASSQAGNPGNTIYF.

This sequence joins TRBV3-1 (or the pseudogene TRBV3-2) and TRBJ1-1, with 11 bases identical to TRBD1. The CDR3 extends over 15 amino acids. Per the germline V gene, CDR1 is LGHDT and CDR2 is YNNKEL (reference sequence). Trimming cost V 5 bases and J 4 bases; bases outside gene matches: 6. The CDR3 bases are TGTGCCAGCAGCGTAGCTGGACAGGGGGCCACTGAAGCTTTCTTT. Translated, it gives CASSVAGQGATEAFF.

The chain links TRBV2 to TRBJ1-5, with 8 bases fitting TRBD1. Germline assignment: CDR1 SNHLY and CDR2 FYNNEI. J gave up 6 bases and V 1 base, and 11 bases lay outside the gene matches. The CDR3 runs to 17 residues. The CDR3 DNA reads as TGTGCCAGCAGTGAAGAGGCGGGCAGGGGGCCGAGTCAGCCCCAGCATTTT. Translation gives CASSEEAGRGPSQPQHF.

The V gene is TRBV10-3, the J gene TRBJ1-2; TRBD1 aligns across 9 bases. Germline loops: CDR1 ENHRY, CDR2 SYGVKD. This CDR3 has 16 residues. J gave up 2 bases and V 0 bases, and 4 bases lay outside the gene matches. CDR3 in DNA: TGTGCCATCAGTGAGTCGGGGACAGGGAAAAACTATGGCTACACCTTC. It translates to CAISESGTGKNYGYTF.

The rearrangement joins TRBV4-1 to TRBJ1-1; D not resolved. Germline lookup yields CDR1 MGHRA and CDR2 YSYEKL. V shed 4 bases and J shed 1 base, with 13 bases lying between them. The CDR3 has 15 residues. The CDR3 reads CASSPSRSENTEAFF. The CDR3 nucleotides read TGCGCCAGCAGCCCCTCGAGAAGCGAGAACACTGAAGCTTTCTTT.

The gene calls are TRBV7-2 and TRBJ2-2; D gene ambiguous. V lost 0 bases and J lost 6, with 2 bases in between. Germline V gene data show CDR1 as SGHTA and CDR2 as FQGNSA. The CDR3 sequence is 12 residues long. CDR3 region: CASSLAPGELFF. CDR3 DNA: TGTGCCAGCAGCTTAGCACCCGGGGAGCTGTTTTTT.

The J gene is TRBJ2-7, the V gene TRBV11-3; D unclear. Germline V CDR1 and CDR2: SGHNT, YENEEA. The CDR3 extends over 14 amino acids. Trimming took 3 bases from V and 0 from J, leaving 9 bases between them. The CDR3 DNA sequence: TGTGCCAGCAGCTTGGCGCAGCCCTCCTACGAGCAGTACGTC. This translates into CASSLAQPSYEQYV.

V gene TRBV18 combines with J gene TRBJ1-5; no clear D. This CDR3 has 15 residues. Germline values: CDR1 KGHSH, CDR2 LQKENI. V lost 2 bases, J lost 6 bases, and 14 bases lay in between. CDR3 sequence (DNA): TGTGCCAGCTCACCAGGGGTCATGGCCCGTCAGCCCCAGCATTTT. This encodes CASSPGVMARQPQHF.

This rearrangement joins TRBV10-3 to TRBJ1-5, with a possible D match to TRBD1 (5 bases). Trimming took off 6 bases at V and 3 bases at J, with 12 bases between the two ends. The CDR3 loop spans 14 amino acids. Germline CDR1 is ENHRY and CDR2 is SYGVKD. Here the CDR3 reads CAIRTDRPNQPQHF. As DNA, the CDR3 is TGTGCCATCAGAACTGACAGACCCAATCAGCCCCAGCATTTT.

The V and J genes are TRBV12-3 or TRBV12-4 and TRBJ2-1, with D perhaps TRBD1 (6 bases). The CDR3 totals 13 residues. V was trimmed by 7 bases and J by 11 bases, leaving 18 bases between them. The CDR3 DNA reads TGTGCCAGCAACCTACCGGGACAAAGGAAGCAGTTCTTC. Translation gives CASNLPGQRKQFF.